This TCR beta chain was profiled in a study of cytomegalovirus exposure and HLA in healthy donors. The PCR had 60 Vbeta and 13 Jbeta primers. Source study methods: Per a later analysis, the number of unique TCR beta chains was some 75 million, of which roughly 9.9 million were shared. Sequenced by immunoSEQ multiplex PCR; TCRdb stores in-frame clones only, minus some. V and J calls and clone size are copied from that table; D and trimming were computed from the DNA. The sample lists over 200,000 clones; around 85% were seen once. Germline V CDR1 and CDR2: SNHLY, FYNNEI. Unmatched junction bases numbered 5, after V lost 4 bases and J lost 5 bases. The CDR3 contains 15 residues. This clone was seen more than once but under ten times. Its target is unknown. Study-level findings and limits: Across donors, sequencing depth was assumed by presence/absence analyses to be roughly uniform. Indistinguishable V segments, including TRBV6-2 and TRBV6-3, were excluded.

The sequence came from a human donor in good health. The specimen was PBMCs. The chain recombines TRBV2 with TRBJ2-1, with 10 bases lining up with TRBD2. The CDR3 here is CASSVLTSGNNEQFF. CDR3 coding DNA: TGTGCCAGCAGTGTATTAACTAGCGGGAACAATGAGCAGTTCTTC. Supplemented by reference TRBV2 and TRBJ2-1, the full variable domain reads EPEVTQTPSHQVTQMGQEVILRCVPISNHLYFYWYRQILGQKVEFLVSFYNNEISEKSEIFDDQFSVERPDGSNFTLKIRSTKLEDSAMYFCASSVLTSGNNEQFFGPGTRLTVL.